This TCR beta chain was recorded in a study of T-cell memory formation after mild COVID-19. Ten or more counts support this clonotype. This CDR3 is built from 17 residues. The V and J ends lost 1 base and 0 bases respectively, with 13 bases between them. 5'RACE primed at constant segments yielded TCR alpha and TCR beta cDNA libraries bearing sample barcodes and UMIs. A single record per CDR3 protein comes from TCRdb applying MiXCR to the 5' RACE reads. Of more than 85,000 distinct CDR3 sequences in the sample, 11% were seen once. The sequenced material came from PBMCs or a T cell subset sorted from them (not recorded which). This receptor was identified in a man between 18 and 29 years old who had mild COVID-19 (a few samples of this study predate the infection). Cell type and time point are not known. The chain carries TRBV12-3 or TRBV12-4 and TRBJ1-3; D is unclear. DNA of the CDR3: TGTGCCAGCAGTTTAGGGGGTCACCTGTTCTCTGGAAACACCATATATTTT. Its translation: CASSLGGHLFSGNTIYF.